Below, 23 T cell receptor beta chains from the same sample are listed, as sequenced in a study of neoadjuvant nivolumab and ipilimumab in lung cancer. The table came from immunoSEQ multiplex PCR; TCRdb's copy has only in-frame clones and leaves some out. The sample lists 25,000 to 35,000 clones, about nine tenths occurring once. The sample consisted of peripheral blood, taken after neoadjuvant nivolumab, alone or with ipilimumab, at or shortly before surgery. Receptors were obtained from an adult with non-small cell lung cancer.

This sequence joins TRBV18 and TRBJ2-7; 12 bases map to TRBD1. CDR3 size: 17 residues. CDR1 is KGHSH and CDR2 is LQKENI in the germline V gene. Trimming cost V 0 bases and J 3 bases; bases outside gene matches: 6. The CDR3 loop reads CASSPPRGTGGSYEQYF. As DNA, the CDR3 is TGTGCCAGCTCACCACCTCGTGGGACAGGGGGCAGCTACGAGCAGTACTTC.

The rearrangement uses TRBV7-7 and TRBJ2-7; D possibly corresponds to TRBD2 (5 bases). V lost 1 base to trimming and J lost 6 bases, with 10 bases between them. Germline V gene lookup returns CDR1 SSHAT and CDR2 FNYEAQ (reference sequence). The CDR3 sequence is 13 residues long. This CDR3 reads CASSLGGAGEQYF. The CDR3 bases are TGTGCCAGCAGCTTAGGGGGTGCGGGCGAGCAGTACTTC.

The genes are TRBV6-5 and TRBJ1-1; D call uncertain. The CDR3 spans 13 residues. Trimming stripped 0 bases from V and 4 bases from J, with 6 bases between. The germline gives CDR1 MNHEY, CDR2 SVGAGI. CDR3 bases: TGTGCCAGCAGTTACTCGAGGGTCACTGAAGCTTTCTTT. It encodes CASSYSRVTEAFF.

The rearrangement joins TRBV10-3 to TRBJ1-3, with 7 bases lining up with TRBD1. V was clipped by 10 bases and J by 0 bases; unmatched bases: 12. Germline assignment: CDR1 ENHRY and CDR2 SYGVKD. This CDR3 spans 16 amino acids. The DNA of the CDR3 is TGTGCCACCACGGGTTTAGGGGGCTTCTCTGGAAACACCATATATTTT. This encodes CATTGLGGFSGNTIYF.

The V call is TRBV20-1, the J call TRBJ2-5; D remains unclear. The germline gives CDR1 DFQATT, CDR2 SNEGSKA (reference sequence). V shed 5 bases and J shed 5 bases, with 9 bases lying between them. The CDR3 has 11 residues. The CDR3 coding sequence is TGCAGTGCTTCGTACGGGGAGACCCAGTACTTC. It translates to CSASYGETQYF.

The V call is TRBV5-4, the J call TRBJ1-6; possibly TRBD1 for D (5 bases). This CDR3 is built from 15 residues. Germline assignment: CDR1 SGHNT and CDR2 YYREEE (reference sequence). The V end was cut by 2 bases, the J end by 6 bases, with 12 bases between. DNA of the CDR3: TGTGCCAGCAGCTTTTCCGGGACGGCTAATTCACCCCTCCACTTT. Amino acid sequence: CASSFSGTANSPLHF. The variable domain in full, with the rest retrieved from reference TRBV5-4 and TRBJ1-6, is ETGVTQSPTHLIKTRGQQVTLRCSSQSGHNTVSWYQQALGQGPQFIFQYYREEENGRGNFPPRFSGLQFPNYSSELNVNALELDDSALYLCASSFSGTANSPLHFGNGTRLTVT.

The chain recombines TRBV5-4 with TRBJ2-2; 8 nucleotides align to TRBD2. Germline lookup yields CDR1 SGHNT and CDR2 YYREEE (reference sequence). The length of the CDR3 is 16 residues. V lost 2 bases and J lost 1; bases outside the gene matches: 4. The CDR3 nucleotides are TGTGCCAGCAGCTTAGCTGCGGGGGGGAACACCGGGGAGCTGTTTTTT. It yields the protein CASSLAAGGNTGELFF.

This clone showed up just a few times. The chain has TRBV5-6 and TRBJ1-2; TRBD1 matches 8 bases. The V gene's germline CDR1 is SGHDT and CDR2 YYEEEE. After removal of 5 bases from V and 6 bases from J, the junction contained 6 bases not matched to a gene. The CDR3 has 13 amino acids. The CDR3 region is CASSDTGGNGYTF. In DNA form, the CDR3 reads TGTGCCAGCAGTGATACAGGGGGAAATGGCTACACCTTC.

This chain links TRBV9 with TRBJ2-2; weak D call: TRBD1 (6 bases). The V end lost 4 bases, the J end lost 6 bases, and 16 bases lay between the germline ends. Germline CDR1 is SGDLS and CDR2 is YYNGEE. The CDR3 consists of 15 residues. CDR3 loop: CASSPTQGWAGELFF. CDR3 in DNA: TGTGCCAGCAGCCCAACCCAGGGGTGGGCCGGGGAGCTGTTTTTT. Based on the CDR3 plus reference TRBV9 and TRBJ2-2, the full variable domain is DSGVTQTPKHLITATGQRVTLRCSPRSGDLSVYWYQQSLDQGLQFLIQYYNGEERAKGNILERFSAQQFPDLHSELNLSSLELGDSALYFCASSPTQGWAGELFFGEGSRLTVL.

This sequence joins TRBV10-3 and TRBJ1-1; maybe TRBD1 (5 bases). The germline V gene encodes CDR1 ENHRY and CDR2 SYGVKD. This CDR3 contains 14 residues. V was pared by 0 bases and J by 7 bases, with 12 bases between. In DNA form, the CDR3 reads TGTGCCATCAGTGAGTCGAGACAGACGATTGAAGCTTTCTTT. Protein product: CAISESRQTIEAFF.

The chain joins TRBV7-8 to TRBJ2-2; D is unresolved. The CDR3 totals 13 residues. Deletions cut 2 bases from V and 4 bases from J, with 5 bases between. Germline lookup yields CDR1 SGHVS and CDR2 FQNEAQ. CDR3 DNA: TGTGCCAGCAGCTTAAACCCCACCGGGGAGCTGTTTTTT. Amino acids: CASSLNPTGELFF.

V and J are TRBV2 and TRBJ1-2; D not certain. Germline V gives CDR1 SNHLY, CDR2 FYNNEI. CDR3 size: 11 residues. Trimming removed 3 bases from V and 5 bases from J, with 4 bases in between. CDR3 nucleotides: TGTGCCAGCAGTGACTGGTATGGCTACACCTTC. Translation gives CASSDWYGYTF.

The chain links TRBV19 to TRBJ2-1; tentative D call: TRBD1 (5 bases). The CDR3 runs 15 residues. Germline V gene lookup returns CDR1 LNHDA and CDR2 SQIVND (reference sequence). The germline V and J ends were trimmed by 1 base and 1 base, with 8 bases remaining between them. The CDR3: CASSIVQGSYNEQFF. CDR3 in DNA: TGTGCCAGTAGTATAGTCCAGGGATCCTACAATGAGCAGTTCTTC.

The sample holds one count of this clone. The chain combines TRBV5-5 with TRBJ2-7; a weak D match, TRBD2 (5 bases). Germline CDR1 is SGHKS and CDR2 is YYEKEE (reference sequence). This CDR3 has 11 amino acids. V lost 6 bases to trimming and J lost 11 bases, with 15 bases between them. CDR3 amino acids: CASTEGAEEYF. Written as DNA, the CDR3 is TGTGCCAGCACCGAGGGCGCGGAGGAGTACTTC.

This rearrangement joins TRBV7-7 to TRBJ2-2; 7 positions match TRBD1. From germline, CDR1 is SSHAT and CDR2 FNYEAQ (reference sequence). The CDR3 is made up of 17 amino acids. Trimming at V came to 0 bases and at J to 1 base, leaving 5 bases not matched to a gene. The CDR3 DNA reads as TGTGCCAGCAGCTTAGCGCCGCGACAGGGGAACACCGGGGAGCTGTTTTTT. It specifies CASSLAPRQGNTGELFF.

The rearrangement links TRBV5-1 to TRBJ1-5; weak D call: TRBD1 (6 bases). This CDR3 is 15 amino acids long. In germline, CDR1 is SGHRS, CDR2 YFSETQ. Trimming pared 0 bases from V and 3 bases from J, leaving 10 bases between. This CDR3 is CASSLDTGNNQPQHF. CDR3 nucleotide sequence: TGCGCCAGCAGCTTGGATACAGGGAACAATCAGCCCCAGCATTTT.

The chain has TRBV2 and TRBJ1-2, with 7 bases aligning to TRBD1. The germline V gene encodes CDR1 SNHLY and CDR2 FYNNEI. Losses at the gene ends were 4 bases for V and 4 bases for J; bases not matched to a gene: 6. The CDR3 contains 14 residues. CDR3 nucleotide sequence: TGTGCCAGCAGTGGGGACAGACTCAGCTATGGCTACACCTTC. It specifies CASSGDRLSYGYTF.

The chain combines TRBV5-4 with TRBJ2-2; 8 nucleotides agree with TRBD2. This CDR3 contains 17 residues. Germline CDR1 is SGHNT and CDR2 is YYREEE (reference sequence). V lost 4 bases and J lost 4; bases outside the gene matches: 12. The chain's CDR3 is CASSPRGAGGGTGELFF. The CDR3 region has the DNA TGTGCCAGCAGCCCCAGGGGTGCGGGGGGTGGCACCGGGGAGCTGTTTTTT.

V gene TRBV10-3 combines with J gene TRBJ2-5; 7 bases map to TRBD1. CDR1 and CDR2 from the germline V gene are ENHRY and SYGVKD. This CDR3 contains 11 residues. Trimming took 6 bases from V and 10 from J; bases not matched to a gene: 5. CDR3 region: CAISGTDRQYF. The CDR3 bases are TGTGCCATCAGCGGGACAGACCGCCAGTACTTC.

The chain couples TRBV7-9 to TRBJ2-7, with D possibly TRBD1 on 5 matching bases. This CDR3 is 15 amino acids long. The germline V gene has CDR1 SEHNR and CDR2 FQNEAQ (reference sequence). V was clipped by 5 bases and J by 2 bases, with 16 bases between them. CDR3 sequence: CASSVTGDGAYEQYF. The DNA for the CDR3 is TGTGCCAGCAGCGTCACAGGAGATGGGGCCTACGAGCAGTACTTC.

The V gene is TRBV25-1, the J gene TRBJ1-2, with 9 bases identical to TRBD1. The CDR3 runs to 16 residues. The germline gives CDR1 MGHDK, CDR2 SYGVNS. The junction had 9 bases not matched to a gene; V was cut back by 4 bases and J by 3 bases. Written as DNA, the CDR3 is TGTGCCAGCAGTGGGCCCACGGGACAGGGCTACTATGGCTACACCTTC. As protein: CASSGPTGQGYYGYTF.

The chain recombines TRBV27 with TRBJ1-3; TRBD1 matches at 7 bases. The CDR3 has 16 amino acids. The trim removed 2 bases at V and 0 bases at J, leaving 4 bases unmatched. Germline CDR1 is MNHEY and CDR2 is SMNVEV (reference sequence). The CDR3: CASSLNRGYSGNTIYF. Here the CDR3 DNA reads TGTGCCAGCAGTTTAAACAGGGGCTACTCTGGAAACACCATATATTTT.

The chain recombines TRBV4-3 with TRBJ2-3; D gene ambiguous. Trimming removed 0 bases from V and 6 bases from J, with 7 bases in between. CDR1 and CDR2 from the germline V gene are LGHNA and YSLEER. This CDR3 is built from 13 residues. The CDR3 nucleotides read TGCGCCAGCAGCCAAGAGAGGCGCGATACGCAGTATTTT. Amino acid sequence: CASSQERRDTQYF.